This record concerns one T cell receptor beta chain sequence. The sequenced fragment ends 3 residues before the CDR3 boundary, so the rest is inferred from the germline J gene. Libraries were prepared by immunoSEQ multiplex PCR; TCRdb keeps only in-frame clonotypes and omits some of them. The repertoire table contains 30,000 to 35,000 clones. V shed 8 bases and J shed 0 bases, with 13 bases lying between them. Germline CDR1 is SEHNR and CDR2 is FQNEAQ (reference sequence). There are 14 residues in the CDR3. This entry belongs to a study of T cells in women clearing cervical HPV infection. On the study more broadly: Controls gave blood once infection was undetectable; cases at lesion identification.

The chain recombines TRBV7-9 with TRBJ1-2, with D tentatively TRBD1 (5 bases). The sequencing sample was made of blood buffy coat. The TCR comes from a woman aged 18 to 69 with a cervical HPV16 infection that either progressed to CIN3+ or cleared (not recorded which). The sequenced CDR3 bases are TGTGCCAGCGTAATGGCGGGGGCTAACTATGGC. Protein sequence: CASVMAGANYG. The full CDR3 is CASVMAGANYGYTF.